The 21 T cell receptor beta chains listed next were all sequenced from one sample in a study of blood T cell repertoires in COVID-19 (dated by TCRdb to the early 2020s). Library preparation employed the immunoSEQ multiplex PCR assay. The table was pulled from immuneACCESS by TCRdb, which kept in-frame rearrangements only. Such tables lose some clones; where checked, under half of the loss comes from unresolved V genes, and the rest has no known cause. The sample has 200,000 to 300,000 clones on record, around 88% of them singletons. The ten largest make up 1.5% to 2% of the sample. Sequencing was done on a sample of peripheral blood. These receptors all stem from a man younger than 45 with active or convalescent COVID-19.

The CDR3, as DNA: TGCGCCAGCAGCCAAAAACAGGGAATCGGCACTGAAGCTTTCTTT. Translating it yields CASSQKQGIGTEAFF. The V gene is TRBV4-1, the J gene TRBJ1-1; D might be TRBD1 (6 bases). CDR1 and CDR2 (germline): MGHRA, YSYEKL. This CDR3 comprises 15 residues. V shed 2 bases and J shed 4 bases, with 14 bases lying between them.

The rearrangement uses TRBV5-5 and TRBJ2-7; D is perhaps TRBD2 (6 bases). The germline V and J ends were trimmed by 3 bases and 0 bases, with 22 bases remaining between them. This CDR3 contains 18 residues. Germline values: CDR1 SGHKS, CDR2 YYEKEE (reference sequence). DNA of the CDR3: TGTGCCAGCAGCTGGCGGGGTGTCCCGGGGAGCAGCTCCTACGAGCAGTACTTC. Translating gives CASSWRGVPGSSSYEQYF.

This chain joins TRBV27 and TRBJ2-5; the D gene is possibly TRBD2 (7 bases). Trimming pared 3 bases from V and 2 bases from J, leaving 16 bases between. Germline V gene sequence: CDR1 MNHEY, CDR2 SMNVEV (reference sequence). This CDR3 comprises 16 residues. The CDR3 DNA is TGTGCCAGCAGTTTTTCAGGAGGGGGGGGGCAAGAGACCCAGTACTTC. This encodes CASSFSGGGGQETQYF.

DNA for the CDR3: TGTGCCTGGACGCCTGGACAGGGATCGCAGCAGTACTTC. It is translated as CAWTPGQGSQQYF. The chain has TRBV30 and TRBJ2-7; the match to TRBD1 covers 8 bases. Germline V gene lookup returns CDR1 GTSNPN and CDR2 SVGIG (reference sequence). The trim removed 4 bases at V and 8 bases at J, leaving 10 bases unmatched. This CDR3 is 13 amino acids long.

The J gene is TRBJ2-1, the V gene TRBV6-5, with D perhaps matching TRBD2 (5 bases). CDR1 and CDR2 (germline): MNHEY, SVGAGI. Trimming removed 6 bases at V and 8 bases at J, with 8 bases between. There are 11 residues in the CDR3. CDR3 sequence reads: CASSLRDEQFF. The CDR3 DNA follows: TGTGCCAGCAGCCTGAGGGATGAGCAGTTCTTC.

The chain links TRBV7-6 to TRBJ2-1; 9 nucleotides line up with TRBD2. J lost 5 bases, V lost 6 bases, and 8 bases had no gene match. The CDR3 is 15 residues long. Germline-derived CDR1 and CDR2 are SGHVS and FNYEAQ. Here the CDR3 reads CASSPRTSAHNEQFF. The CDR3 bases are TGTGCCAGCAGTCCGCGGACTAGCGCCCACAATGAGCAGTTCTTC.

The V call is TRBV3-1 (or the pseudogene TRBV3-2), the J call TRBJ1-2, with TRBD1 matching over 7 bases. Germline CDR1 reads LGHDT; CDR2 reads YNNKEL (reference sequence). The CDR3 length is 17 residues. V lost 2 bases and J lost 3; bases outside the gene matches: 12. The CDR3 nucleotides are TGTGCCAGCAGCCAACTACAGGGGTGGACAGTGGACTATGGCTACACCTTC. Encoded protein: CASSQLQGWTVDYGYTF.

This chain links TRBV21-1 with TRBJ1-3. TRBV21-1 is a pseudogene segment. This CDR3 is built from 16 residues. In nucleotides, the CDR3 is TGTGCCAGCAGCAGAGGCAGCTCAACAACAAGAAACACCATATATTTT. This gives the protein CASSRGSSTTRNTIYF.

The CDR3 coding sequence is TGTGCCAGCAGCTTAGATAGCCGCGACAGGGTAGTGAACACTGAAGCTTTCTTT. Translated, it gives CASSLDSRDRVVNTEAFF. The chain links TRBV11-2 to TRBJ1-1, with 7 bases matching TRBD1. Germline V gives CDR1 SGHAT, CDR2 FQNNGV. The CDR3 covers 18 residues. The V gene end was trimmed by 0 bases and the J gene end by 0 bases; junction bases not matched to a gene: 10.

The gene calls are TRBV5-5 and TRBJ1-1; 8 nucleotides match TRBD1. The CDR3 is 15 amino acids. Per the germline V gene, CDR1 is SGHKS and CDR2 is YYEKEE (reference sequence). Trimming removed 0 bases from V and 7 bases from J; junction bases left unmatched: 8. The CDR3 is CASSLGWGQEDEAFF. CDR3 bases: TGTGCCAGCAGCTTGGGATGGGGACAGGAGGATGAAGCTTTCTTT.

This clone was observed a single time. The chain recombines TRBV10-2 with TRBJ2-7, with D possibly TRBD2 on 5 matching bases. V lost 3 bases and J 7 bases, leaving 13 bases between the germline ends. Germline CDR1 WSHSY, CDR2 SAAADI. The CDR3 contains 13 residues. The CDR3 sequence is CASSEQRSWEQYF. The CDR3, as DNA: TGCGCCAGCAGTGAACAGCGGAGCTGGGAGCAGTACTTC.

The CDR3 bases are TGTGCCAGCGCGTCGACGCGGACAGGGGAATCGGAGACCCAGTACTTC. Amino acid sequence: CASASTRTGESETQYF. The chain carries TRBV7-7 and TRBJ2-5; 9 nucleotides match TRBD1. The germline CDR1 and CDR2 sequences are SSHAT and FNYEAQ (reference sequence). The CDR3 runs 16 residues. J gave up 5 bases and V 8 bases, and 15 bases lay outside the gene matches.

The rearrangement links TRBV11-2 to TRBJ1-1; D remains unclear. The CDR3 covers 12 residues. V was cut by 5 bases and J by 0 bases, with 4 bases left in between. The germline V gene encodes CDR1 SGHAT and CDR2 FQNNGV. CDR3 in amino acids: CASSRVNTEAFF. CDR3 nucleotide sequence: TGTGCCAGCAGCCGGGTGAACACTGAAGCTTTCTTT.

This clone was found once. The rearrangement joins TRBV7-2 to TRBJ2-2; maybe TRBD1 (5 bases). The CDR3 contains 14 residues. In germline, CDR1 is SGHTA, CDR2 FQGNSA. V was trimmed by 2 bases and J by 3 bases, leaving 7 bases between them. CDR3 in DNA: TGTGCCAGCAGCTTATTCAGGGACACCGGGGAGCTGTTTTTT. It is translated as CASSLFRDTGELFF.

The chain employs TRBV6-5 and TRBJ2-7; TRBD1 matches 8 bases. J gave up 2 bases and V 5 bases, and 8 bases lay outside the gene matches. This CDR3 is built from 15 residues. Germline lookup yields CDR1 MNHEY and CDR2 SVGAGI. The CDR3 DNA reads TGTGCCAGCAGTCGAACCGTGACAGGGGCCTACGAGCAGTACTTC. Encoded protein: CASSRTVTGAYEQYF.

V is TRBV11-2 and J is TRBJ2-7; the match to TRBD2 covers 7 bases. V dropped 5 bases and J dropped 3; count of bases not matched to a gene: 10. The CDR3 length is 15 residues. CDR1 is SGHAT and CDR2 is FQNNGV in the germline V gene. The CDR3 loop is CASSQPSSGYYEQYF. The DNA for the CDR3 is TGTGCCAGCAGCCAACCATCTAGCGGATACTACGAGCAGTACTTC.

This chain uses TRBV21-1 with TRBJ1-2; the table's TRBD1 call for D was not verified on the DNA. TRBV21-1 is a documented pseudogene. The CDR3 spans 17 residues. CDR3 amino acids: CASSKGAGTGPTHGYTF. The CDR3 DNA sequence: TGTGCCAGCAGCAAAGGGGCGGGCACAGGGCCGACCCATGGCTACACCTTC.

CDR3 sequence: CASSLRQGMAHGYTF. The DNA for the CDR3 is TGTGCCAGCAGCTTACGACAGGGAATGGCTCATGGCTACACCTTC. The rearrangement uses TRBV5-6 and TRBJ1-2; 7 bases fit TRBD1. Germline V gene data show CDR1 as SGHDT and CDR2 as YYEEEE. The CDR3 length is 15 residues. Germline trimming cut 2 bases from V and 6 bases from J; bases unmatched to any gene: 10.

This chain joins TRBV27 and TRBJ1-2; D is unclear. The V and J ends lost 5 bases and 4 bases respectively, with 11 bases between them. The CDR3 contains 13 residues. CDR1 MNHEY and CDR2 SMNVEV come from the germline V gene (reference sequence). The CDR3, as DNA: TGTGCCAGCAGTCGCTGGGCGTCCTATGGCTACACCTTC. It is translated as CASSRWASYGYTF.

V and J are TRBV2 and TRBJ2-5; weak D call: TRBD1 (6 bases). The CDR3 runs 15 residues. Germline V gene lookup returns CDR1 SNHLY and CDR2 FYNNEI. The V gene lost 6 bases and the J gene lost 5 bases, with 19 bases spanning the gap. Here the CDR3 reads CASRRRSGAAETQYF. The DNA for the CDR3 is TGTGCCAGCAGACGTCGGTCAGGGGCTGCTGAGACCCAGTACTTC.

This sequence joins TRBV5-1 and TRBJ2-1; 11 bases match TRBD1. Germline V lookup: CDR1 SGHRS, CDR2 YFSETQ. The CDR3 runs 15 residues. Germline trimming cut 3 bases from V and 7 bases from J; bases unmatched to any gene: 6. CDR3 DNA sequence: TGCGCCAGCAGCTCGGGACAGGGGGGCGGGAATGAGCAGTTCTTC. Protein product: CASSSGQGGGNEQFF.